This T cell receptor (beta chain) was captured by sequencing in a study of Ad26.COV2.S vaccination and SARS-CoV-2 variants. Findings and limits, study-wide: Overall T cell responses may have been underestimated by the analyses of TCR breadth and depth.

A remark on this clone: As yet, its antigen is unknown.

The method was immunoSEQ multiplex PCR; TCRdb's version includes in-frame clones alone and lacks a portion of them. The table shows around 170,000 clones, with around 90% occurring only once. V lost 3 bases, J lost 2 bases, and 11 bases lay in between. This CDR3 has 15 amino acids. Germline assignment: CDR1 MGHRA and CDR2 YSYEKL. The specimen comprised peripheral blood, sampled after recovery from COVID-19. The genes are TRBV4-1 and TRBJ2-4; either TRBD1 or TRBD2 may supply D (5 bases each). This TCR was recovered from a human donor who had recovered from COVID-19. DNA for the CDR3: TGCGCCAGCAGCCAGACATGGGGGACCAAAAACATTCAGTACTTC. It translates to CASSQTWGTKNIQYF.